Below, one T cell receptor beta chain is given with its context. The antigen is undetermined. The V gene lost 6 bases and the J gene lost 0 bases, with 12 bases spanning the gap. Germline V gives CDR1 MGHRA, CDR2 YSYEKL. The CDR3 spans 15 residues. Reverse transcribing all isolated RNA meant expressed TCRB transcripts were sequenced. Some clones are missing from TCRdb's copy, which holds only in-frame ones; the method was immunoSEQ multiplex PCR. The sample shows hundreds of thousands of clones, about an eighth of them seen only once. This sample was included in a study of beta chain features in type 1 diabetes. The study's findings and limits: Still unanswered here is whether HLA type influences TCRB rearrangement. Shorter TCRB CDR3s, moderately but significantly so, were found in Type 1 diabetes patients in all four CD4+ subsets.

The specimen was naive CD4+ T cells from blood. The rearrangement links TRBV4-1 to TRBJ1-3; D not resolved. This TCR was recovered from a man aged 18-30 years with type 1 diabetes. CDR3 loop: CASSPDGSSGNTIYF. The CDR3, as DNA: TGCGCCAGCAGTCCGGACGGGAGCTCTGGAAACACCATATATTTT.